Described below is a single T cell receptor (beta chain) sequence and its context. This sample stems from a study of neurological immune-mediated disorders. The V gene lost 2 bases and the J gene lost 6 bases, with 17 bases spanning the gap. The CDR3 runs to 15 residues. Germline V gene sequence: CDR1 SGHRS, CDR2 YFSETQ. Stated time point: longitudinal time-point 2. MiXCR, applied by TCRdb to the 5' RACE reads, yields one record per CDR3 protein. The table records roughly 34,000 distinct CDR3 sequences, around an eighth of them present only once. The TCR was taken from a woman between 35 and 50 years old in good health. The chain recombines TRBV5-1 with TRBJ2-5; D assignment may be TRBD1 or TRBD2 (5 bases each). The sequencing sample was made of PBMCs. This CDR3 reads CASSFRDPNGKTQYF. The CDR3 DNA reads TGCGCCAGCAGCTTCCGGGACCCAAACGGGAAGACCCAGTACTTC.